The entry below describes one T cell receptor beta chain. Its antigen is unidentified. Looked up from germline, CDR1 is SEHNR and CDR2 is FQNEAQ (reference sequence). The CDR3 contains 15 residues. V was cut by 6 bases and J by 3 bases, with 15 bases left in between. The data derive from a study of chemoradiotherapy in HPV16-positive cancers. Repertoires were sampled repeatedly during chemoradiotherapy. Overall study findings and caveats: Only two HPV16-positive patients supplied the functional HPV-specificity definition. Non-HPV-specific T cells did not expand in tumors during treatment, whereas candidate HPV-specific clones and E7-related motifs did. HPV-responsive T-cell expansion during chemoradiotherapy was linked to improved recurrence-free survival in HPV16-positive patients.

Here immunoSEQ multiplex PCR was the method, and the copy in TCRdb shows in-frame clones only, minus some. The table includes fewer than 5,000 clones, 65% to 80% detected once. The sequencing here drew on tumor tissue, taken from a patient who underwent chemoradiotherapy. This sequence joins TRBV7-9 and TRBJ2-1; D is undetermined. The TCR sequence derives from a human donor with HPV-associated anogenital cancer. CDR3: CASSLDPGNYNEQFF. CDR3 nucleotides: TGTGCCAGCAGTCTTGACCCTGGCAACTACAATGAGCAGTTCTTC.